A selection of T cell receptor beta chains follows, all from one sample in a study of response to subunit inactivated influenza vaccine. TCRdb re-derived calls from the RT-PCR reads in MiXCR, one entry per CDR3 protein. The table has around 520,000 distinct CDR3 sequences, 12% seen once. The input for sequencing was PBMCs from blood, taken on the day of vaccination. These receptors were obtained from a man in his fifties or sixties who received an inactivated influenza vaccine. The conserved cysteine and the conserved F or W are not part of the CDR3 here.

TRBV28 ASSSAGLAVAKNIQY
TRBV4-1 ASSQGTARRPQH
TRBV4-2 ASSQESQPYNNEQF
TRBV12-3/TRBV12-4 ASSFWTDNEQF
TRBV4-1 ASSLTATETQY
TRBV9 ASSIGQGSSGANVLT
TRBV11-2 ASSLDPISGGAHNEQF
TRBV6-2/TRBV6-3 ASSYPRLAGGQRYNEQF
TRBV20-1 SAALSGSDEQF
TRBV9 ASSVGLASRETQY
TRBV20-1 SARDGRGRGYEQY
TRBV7-9 ASSLPTTGKEAF
TRBV12-3/TRBV12-4 ASSFGQGSEQY
TRBV2 ASNELLTGYEQY
TRBV4-2 ASSQAAGIEQF
TRBV6-2/TRBV6-3 ASRLAGGIEQY
TRBV7-2 ASSSDRLNSGNTIY
TRBV11-2 ASSLWRGAQTQY
TRBV6-2/TRBV6-3 ASSYSEELRRDEQY
TRBV5-6 ASSSPGITYEQY
TRBV30 AWAAPGQGALREKLF
TRBV12-3/TRBV12-4 ASSPRLAGTGELF
TRBV12-3/TRBV12-4 ASRLAGGVNTQY
TRBV10-3 AISESSGLGEQY
TRBV7-9 ASSYPGDKANYGYT
TRBV29-1 SVRPINSYEQY
TRBV9 ASSAWERVNEKLF
TRBV2 ASSQPWGATNEKLF
TRBV10-3 AIKATGWIQETQY
TRBV4-1 ASSQSEEIYEQY
TRBV10-2 ASSTEGSQPQH
TRBV7-9 ASSLGDEEY
TRBV29-1 SAARQGSNEQF
TRBV5-5 ASRRNTEAF
TRBV12-3/TRBV12-4 ASSPGTGGSYGYT
TRBV2 ASSQGTGADEQF
TRBV19 ASSIPGLVNIQY
TRBV6-5 ASSYDTSGYEQY
TRBV29-1 SVEPRDNEQF
TRBV5-1 ASSLDLNQPQH
TRBV20-1 SASQPNTGELF
TRBV7-2 ASSLYRGMNTGELF
TRBV28 ASSPPVQTNYEQY
TRBV6-5 ASSYGHSSYEQY
TRBV6-1 ASSPRTGVTDTQY
TRBV6-1 ASSPILRRQTGELF
TRBV15 ATSRAETDTQY
TRBV11-2 ASSVLGDSGPI
TRBV20-1 SASLVVPYNEHF
TRBV5-1 ASSDLGLQGETQY
TRBV12-5 ASDWDRTVRY
TRBV10-3 AIRRQY
TRBV7-3 ASSSGGYGTGQRAF
TRBV11-2 ASSRTSAGGLFAKNIQY
TRBV15 ATSRDLRPGSEETQY
TRBV5-1 ASSLESVQGGEQY
TRBV4-3 ASSAGLPLGEQY
TRBV6-5 ASSYSQPAGELF
TRBV7-2 ASSSDTYGYT